This entry is about one T cell receptor (beta chain). The antigen remains undetermined. Profiling relied on immunoSEQ multiplex PCR, and the TCRdb table lists in-frame clones only, not all of them. The sample lists roughly 32,000 clones, approximately 80% occurring once. This entry belongs to a study of neoadjuvant anti-PD-1 for oral cavity cancer. Turning to the study itself: Patients mostly received three to four biweekly nivolumab doses at 3 mg/kg before surgery. Study findings and constraints: Post-nivolumab, blood T cell clonality was significantly elevated in non-responders.

Time point indicated: after neoadjuvant nivolumab, at surgical resection. V dropped 8 bases and J dropped 2 bases, with 7 bases sitting between them. Germline CDR1 MDHEN, CDR2 SYDVKM. The CDR3 spans 11 residues. The TCR originated in a person between 40 and 80 years old with oral cavity squamous cell carcinoma. Specimen: PBMCs, collected after nivolumab (anti-PD-1) treatment. The V call is TRBV28, the J call TRBJ2-7, with D uncertain. DNA of the CDR3: TGTGCCAGCGGGCCACCCTACGAGCAGTACTTC. It translates to CASGPPYEQYF.